The 30 T cell receptor beta chains below all came from one sample that was sequenced in a study of cytomegalovirus exposure and HLA in healthy donors. It was with 60 Vbeta and 13 Jbeta primers that the PCR ran. Profiling relied on immunoSEQ multiplex PCR, and the TCRdb table lists in-frame clones only, not all of them. The listing records 20,000 or so clones. Material: PBMCs. These TCRs come from a man aged 60 to 75 in good health and CMV-seropositive.

The V gene is TRBV5-1, the J gene TRBJ1-1; 12 bases fit TRBD1. Trimming cost V 4 bases and J 5 bases; bases outside gene matches: 9. CDR3 length equals 16 residues. The germline V gene has CDR1 SGHRS and CDR2 YFSETQ. The CDR3 bases are TGCGCCAGCAGCACCTGGGGGACAGGGGGCGCGACTGAAGCTTTCTTT. Amino acid sequence: CASSTWGTGGATEAFF.

The chain recombines TRBV6-5 with TRBJ2-7, with 7 nucleotides matching TRBD2. The CDR3 is 15 residues long. The germline gives CDR1 MNHEY, CDR2 SVGAGI. V was clipped by 6 bases and J by 4 bases; unmatched bases: 12. The CDR3 DNA is TGTGCCAGCAGCCACACGGCGGGAGCACGGTACGAGCAGTACTTC. Protein product: CASSHTAGARYEQYF.

The chain couples TRBV5-1 to TRBJ2-7; tentatively, D is TRBD1 (6 bases). Germline CDR1 is SGHRS and CDR2 is YFSETQ. Trimming took off 4 bases at V and 3 bases at J, with 17 bases between the two ends. The CDR3 is 15 amino acids. DNA of the CDR3: TGCGCCAGCAGCCTGAACAGGGAGAGGATCTACGAGCAGTACTTC. This translates into CASSLNRERIYEQYF.

The chain is built from TRBV4-1 and TRBJ2-2; D possibly corresponds to TRBD2 (5 bases). CDR1 and CDR2 (germline): MGHRA, YSYEKL. This CDR3 contains 17 residues. V was cut by 0 bases and J by 4 bases, with 15 bases left in between. The CDR3 DNA sequence: TGCGCCAGCAGCCAAGATGGCTACCCGGCGGGCACCGGGGAGCTGTTTTTT. It is translated as CASSQDGYPAGTGELFF.

The rearrangement uses TRBV5-1 and TRBJ1-1, with 9 bases aligning to TRBD1. Germline CDR1 reads SGHRS; CDR2 reads YFSETQ. V shed 0 bases, J shed 13 bases, and the junction held 7 bases outside the gene matches. This CDR3 contains 13 residues. The CDR3 is CASSLDNDRGSFF. The CDR3 DNA follows: TGCGCCAGCAGCTTGGATAATGACAGGGGGAGTTTCTTT.

This chain uses TRBV5-1 with TRBJ1-1; 9 bases line up with TRBD1. CDR1 is SGHRS, CDR2 YFSETQ, per germline. Trimming at V came to 2 bases and at J to 7 bases, leaving 9 bases not matched to a gene. The CDR3 length is 15 residues. Here the CDR3 reads CASSLLGQGRVEAFF. CDR3 in DNA: TGCGCCAGCAGCTTACTCGGACAGGGGCGGGTTGAAGCTTTCTTT.

The chain employs TRBV11-3 and TRBJ1-1, with D uncertain. Germline V gene sequence: CDR1 SGHNT, CDR2 YENEEA. V was shortened by 4 bases and J by 1 base, with 7 bases between the two germline ends. The CDR3 consists of 13 residues. The CDR3 region is CASSYRQNTEAFF. CDR3 in DNA: TGTGCCAGCAGCTATCGACAGAACACTGAAGCTTTCTTT.

The V call is TRBV5-1, the J call TRBJ1-5; 8 bases align to TRBD1. CDR3 size: 14 residues. Germline values: CDR1 SGHRS, CDR2 YFSETQ. V trimming: 4 bases; J trimming: 6 bases; junction bases outside the gene matches: 6. Here the CDR3 DNA reads TGCGCCAGCAGCCCGCAGGGGGCGGGTCAGCCCCAGCATTTT. This translates into CASSPQGAGQPQHF.

This chain joins TRBV5-1 and TRBJ2-7, with D possibly matching TRBD1 (6 bases). CDR3 length: 14 residues. Germline CDR1 SGHRS, CDR2 YFSETQ. V lost 4 bases, J lost 0 bases, and 11 bases lay in between. The CDR3 region is CASSPDRPSYEQYF. The CDR3 coding sequence is TGCGCCAGCAGCCCGGACAGACCCTCCTACGAGCAGTACTTC. Full variable domain (outside the CDR3, taken from reference TRBV5-1 and TRBJ2-7): KAGVTQTPRYLIKTRGQQVTLSCSPISGHRSVSWYQQTPGQGLQFLFEYFSETQRNKGNFPGRFSGRQFSNSRSEMNVSTLELGDSALYLCASSPDRPSYEQYFGPGTRLTVT.

The chain has TRBV5-1 and TRBJ2-7; 7 bases agree with TRBD2. There are 13 residues in the CDR3. The germline V gene encodes CDR1 SGHRS and CDR2 YFSETQ. The ends lost 4 bases at V and 6 bases at J; junction bases unmatched: 7. CDR3 in DNA: TGCGCCAGCAGCCCCCGGGGAGGGATCGAGCAGTACTTC. This encodes CASSPRGGIEQYF.

J is TRBJ1-2 and V is TRBV7-2, with a possible D match to TRBD1 (6 bases). Germline V gives CDR1 SGHTA, CDR2 FQGNSA. The CDR3 covers 14 residues. Trimming pared 1 base from V and 0 bases from J, leaving 6 bases between. The CDR3: CASSLDRANYGYTF. The DNA for the CDR3 is TGTGCCAGCAGCTTAGACAGGGCTAACTATGGCTACACCTTC. Based on the CDR3 plus reference TRBV7-2 and TRBJ1-2, the full variable domain is GAGVSQSPSNKVTEKGKDVELRCDPISGHTALYWYRQSLGQGLEFLIYFQGNSAPDKSGLPSDRFSAERTGGSVSTLTIQRTQQEDSAVYLCASSLDRANYGYTFGSGTRLTVV.

The V gene is TRBV25-1, the J gene TRBJ2-3; 12 bases align to TRBD1. The V gene's germline CDR1 is MGHDK and CDR2 SYGVNS. This CDR3 has 13 residues. Trimming at V came to 3 bases and at J to 12 bases, leaving 4 bases not matched to a gene. CDR3 DNA: TGTGCCAGCAGTGAGACGGGGACAGGGGGCCAGTATTTT. Amino acids: CASSETGTGGQYF.

The V call is TRBV7-9, the J call TRBJ1-5; D remains unclear. Looked up from germline, CDR1 is SEHNR and CDR2 is FQNEAQ (reference sequence). The CDR3 loop spans 15 amino acids. V dropped 1 base and J dropped 0 bases, with 7 bases sitting between them. The CDR3 loop reads CASSLGAVSNQPQHF. CDR3 sequence (DNA): TGTGCCAGCAGCTTAGGCGCGGTTAGCAATCAGCCCCAGCATTTT.

V gene TRBV7-2 combines with J gene TRBJ1-5; D might be TRBD1 (6 bases). V was clipped by 5 bases and J by 6 bases, with 11 bases between them. The CDR3 totals 13 residues. Germline V lookup: CDR1 SGHTA, CDR2 FQGNSA. This CDR3 reads CASSPWTAQPQHF. The CDR3, as DNA: TGTGCCAGCAGCCCCTGGACAGCTCAGCCCCAGCATTTT.

The rearrangement joins TRBV5-4 to TRBJ1-2, with 8 bases fitting TRBD1. The CDR3 is 13 residues long. Germline-derived CDR1 and CDR2 are SGHNT and YYREEE (reference sequence). Trimming removed 4 bases from V and 4 bases from J; junction bases left unmatched: 3. The CDR3 loop reads CASSQGAFYGYTF. The CDR3 bases are TGTGCCAGCAGCCAGGGGGCGTTCTATGGCTACACCTTC. The whole variable domain, remainder taken from reference TRBV5-4 and TRBJ1-2, is ETGVTQSPTHLIKTRGQQVTLRCSSQSGHNTVSWYQQALGQGPQFIFQYYREEENGRGNFPPRFSGLQFPNYSSELNVNALELDDSALYLCASSQGAFYGYTFGSGTRLTVV.

The V gene is TRBV29-1, the J gene TRBJ2-5; TRBD2 aligns across 8 bases. V gave up 5 bases and J gave up 5 bases; unmatched junction bases: 10. Germline V lookup: CDR1 SQVTM, CDR2 ANQGSEA. The CDR3 totals 14 residues. As DNA, the CDR3 is TGCAGCGTTTTCCCCGGGACTAGGTGGGAGACCCAGTACTTC. Translating gives CSVFPGTRWETQYF. Using reference TRBV29-1 and TRBJ2-5 for the parts outside the CDR3, the full variable domain is SAVISQKPSRDICQRGTSLTIQCQVDSQVTMMFWYRQQPGQSLTLIATANQGSEATYESGFVIDKFPISRPNLTFSTLTVSNMSPEDSSIYLCSVFPGTRWETQYFGPGTRLLVL.

The chain joins TRBV25-1 to TRBJ2-2, with TRBD2 matching over 12 bases. The V gene's germline CDR1 is MGHDK and CDR2 SYGVNS. The trim removed 1 base at V and 1 base at J, leaving 1 base unmatched. The CDR3 sequence is 17 residues long. In DNA, the CDR3 is TGTGCCAGCAGTGAATCGGGACTAGCGGGGAACACCGGGGAGCTGTTTTTT. It codes for CASSESGLAGNTGELFF.

The chain couples TRBV20-1 to TRBJ2-7; a weak D match, TRBD1 (6 bases). Germline CDR1 DFQATT, CDR2 SNEGSKA (reference sequence). There are 11 residues in the CDR3. V was shortened by 4 bases and J by 2 bases, with 6 bases between the two germline ends. CDR3 DNA sequence: TGCAGTGCTAAGGGGGCCTACGAGCAGTACTTC. This gives the protein CSAKGAYEQYF.

The rearrangement links TRBV9 to TRBJ1-1; TRBD1 agrees at 10 bases. Germline trimming cut 4 bases from V and 5 bases from J; bases unmatched to any gene: 8. The CDR3 covers 15 residues. The germline V gene encodes CDR1 SGDLS and CDR2 YYNGEE. The CDR3, as DNA: TGTGCCAGCAGCATCCGGGACAGGGGAAGGACTGAAGCTTTCTTT. Residues: CASSIRDRGRTEAFF. Drawing the rest from reference TRBV9 and TRBJ1-1, the complete variable domain is DSGVTQTPKHLITATGQRVTLRCSPRSGDLSVYWYQQSLDQGLQFLIQYYNGEERAKGNILERFSAQQFPDLHSELNLSSLELGDSALYFCASSIRDRGRTEAFFGQGTRLTVV.

The chain recombines TRBV10-1 with TRBJ2-5; perhaps TRBD2 as D (6 bases). CDR1 and CDR2 from the germline V gene are WNHNN and SYGVQD (reference sequence). V was pared by 0 bases and J by 2 bases, with 10 bases between. The CDR3 sequence is 15 residues long. In nucleotides, the CDR3 is TGCGCCAGCAGTGAGTCCCATAGCGGTCAAGAGACCCAGTACTTC. As protein: CASSESHSGQETQYF.

V is TRBV12-5 and J is TRBJ1-1, with 8 bases that match TRBD1. Germline values: CDR1 LGHNT, CDR2 FRNRAP. J was trimmed by 1 base and V by 4 bases; bases with no gene match: 11. There are 17 residues in the CDR3. CDR3 bases: TGTGCTAGTGGTTCACGAGGACAGGGATTGAGGAACACTGAAGCTTTCTTT. It yields the protein CASGSRGQGLRNTEAFF.

The gene calls are TRBV6-5 and TRBJ1-1, with 7 positions matching TRBD1. The CDR3 sequence is 15 residues long. The V and J ends lost 5 bases and 1 base, in that order; junction bases with no gene match: 7. Germline assignment: CDR1 MNHEY and CDR2 SVGAGI. The CDR3 loop reads CASSNRQGRNTEAFF. For the CDR3, the DNA is TGTGCCAGCAGTAACCGACAGGGTCGGAACACTGAAGCTTTCTTT.

V is TRBV11-3 and J is TRBJ2-1; tentative D call: TRBD1 (5 bases). CDR1 and CDR2 (germline): SGHNT, YENEEA. The CDR3 is made up of 14 amino acids. Trimming cost V 1 base and J 7 bases, with 11 bases left between them. CDR3 in DNA: TGTGCCAGCAGCTTAGGTGACAGACCAAATGAGCAGTTCTTC. As protein: CASSLGDRPNEQFF.

This chain uses TRBV14 with TRBJ2-5; 9 bases fit TRBD1. After removal of 4 bases from V and 2 bases from J, the junction contained 5 bases not matched to a gene. The CDR3 covers 15 residues. Germline loops: CDR1 SGHDN, CDR2 FVKESK. The CDR3 here is CASSPPDRGQETQYF. The CDR3 coding sequence is TGTGCCAGCAGCCCTCCGGACAGGGGTCAAGAGACCCAGTACTTC.

V gene TRBV11-2 combines with J gene TRBJ1-2, with 10 bases identical to TRBD1. The ends lost 1 base at V and 8 bases at J; junction bases unmatched: 1. The length of the CDR3 is 13 residues. The germline CDR1 and CDR2 sequences are SGHAT and FQNNGV. CDR3: CASSLGDRGGYTF. CDR3 coding DNA: TGTGCCAGCAGCTTAGGGGACAGGGGAGGCTACACCTTC.

The rearrangement links TRBV20-1 to TRBJ2-5; no clear D gene. Trimming removed 6 bases at V and 4 bases at J, with 9 bases between. This CDR3 has 11 amino acids. Looked up from germline, CDR1 is DFQATT and CDR2 is SNEGSKA (reference sequence). CDR3: CSAAPGETQYF. CDR3 sequence (DNA): TGCAGTGCCGCCCCGGGAGAGACCCAGTACTTC.

The rearrangement joins TRBV29-1 to TRBJ2-3, with D possibly TRBD2 on 6 matching bases. The germline V gene has CDR1 SQVTM and CDR2 ANQGSEA. The CDR3 is made up of 14 amino acids. Trimming took off 6 bases at V and 3 bases at J, with 16 bases between the two ends. The CDR3 coding sequence is TGCAGCGTGACCGGCGCCAGCGGGACAGATACGCAGTATTTT. Translation: CSVTGASGTDTQYF.

V usage is TRBV4-2 and J usage is TRBJ2-7, with TRBD2 matching over 12 bases. The J segment lost 4 bases and the V segment lost 0 bases, leaving 4 bases of the junction unmatched. The CDR3 loop spans 16 amino acids. Looked up from germline, CDR1 is LGHNA and CDR2 is YNFKEQ. The DNA of the CDR3 is TGTGCCAGCAGCCAAGAGGCTAGCGGGAGGGAGTACGAGCAGTACTTC. This sequence encodes CASSQEASGREYEQYF.

The chain uses TRBV18 and TRBJ2-2, with 10 bases aligning to TRBD1. Trimming at V came to 5 bases and at J to 1 base, leaving 4 bases not matched to a gene. In germline, CDR1 is KGHSH, CDR2 LQKENI. CDR3 length: 16 residues. DNA for the CDR3: TGTGCCAGCTCATCGAGGACAGGGGGGAACACCGGGGAGCTGTTTTTT. It is translated as CASSSRTGGNTGELFF.

The gene calls are TRBV29-1 and TRBJ2-7; 9 nucleotides line up with TRBD2. V trimming: 5 bases; J trimming: 0 bases; junction bases outside the gene matches: 5. Per germline, CDR1 SQVTM and CDR2 ANQGSEA. The CDR3 is 14 residues long. Written as DNA, the CDR3 is TGCAGCGTTTTCCATAGCGGGAGCTCCTACGAGCAGTACTTC. This sequence encodes CSVFHSGSSYEQYF.